The 8 T cell receptor beta chains below all came from one sample that was sequenced in a study of PD-1 blockade in classical Hodgkin lymphoma. Time point specified: cycle 4 day 1 (C4D1), after more than five weeks of nivolumab. Relapse after autologous stem cell transplantation occurred in every patient, and brentuximab vedotin exposure varied. Sequenced by immunoSEQ multiplex PCR; TCRdb stores in-frame clones only, minus some. This sample has roughly 56,000 clones, with 70% to 90% found just once. This sample comprised peripheral blood mononuclear cells (PBMCs), obtained before the fourth cycle of nivolumab. Every receptor here comes from a human donor with classical Hodgkin lymphoma.

The V gene is TRBV5-1, the J gene TRBJ2-5; D possibly corresponds to TRBD1 (6 bases). Germline lookup yields CDR1 SGHRS and CDR2 YFSETQ. V gave up 0 bases and J gave up 4 bases, with 16 bases separating them. The CDR3 runs 16 residues. The CDR3 loop reads CASSLVGQGYAETQYF. The CDR3 DNA follows: TGCGCCAGCAGCTTGGTAGGCCAGGGGTACGCAGAGACCCAGTACTTC. The whole variable domain, remainder taken from reference TRBV5-1 and TRBJ2-5, is KAGVTQTPRYLIKTRGQQVTLSCSPISGHRSVSWYQQTPGQGLQFLFEYFSETQRNKGNFPGRFSGRQFSNSRSEMNVSTLELGDSALYLCASSLVGQGYAETQYFGPGTRLLVL.

With regard to this clone: The same CDR3 arises from other DNA sequences in this sample as well. The V call is TRBV5-1, the J call TRBJ2-2, with D unresolved. The CDR3 is made up of 13 amino acids. Trimming took 0 bases from V and 7 from J, leaving 7 bases between them. Germline loops: CDR1 SGHRS, CDR2 YFSETQ. The DNA for the CDR3 is TGCGCCAGCAGCTTGGAGGGTATCGGGGAGCTGTTTTTT. The encoded protein is CASSLEGIGELFF.

The V and J genes are TRBV27 and TRBJ1-2; D is perhaps TRBD1 (6 bases). The V and J ends lost 6 bases and 0 bases respectively, with 11 bases between them. This CDR3 is built from 14 residues. Germline V gives CDR1 MNHEY, CDR2 SMNVEV (reference sequence). Here the CDR3 DNA reads TGTGCCAGCAGGCAGACAGGATCTAACTATGGCTACACCTTC. Its protein is CASRQTGSNYGYTF.

The rearrangement joins TRBV4-1 to TRBJ2-7; TRBD1 matches at 8 bases. The V gene end was trimmed by 1 base and the J gene end by 5 bases; junction bases not matched to a gene: 4. This CDR3 is 14 amino acids long. Germline V gene data show CDR1 as MGHRA and CDR2 as YSYEKL. The CDR3 bases are TGCGCCAGCAGCCAAGCGGACAGGGTCAACGAGCAGTACTTC. It translates to CASSQADRVNEQYF.

The chain couples TRBV11-3 to TRBJ1-4; 7 nucleotides line up with TRBD1. V shed 5 bases, J shed 4 bases, and the junction held 10 bases outside the gene matches. The CDR3 consists of 16 residues. Germline V CDR1 and CDR2: SGHNT, YENEEA. CDR3 residues: CASSHSPGQFNEKLFF. CDR3 DNA: TGTGCCAGCAGCCATTCTCCGGGACAGTTTAATGAAAAACTGTTTTTT.

This sequence joins TRBV11-2 and TRBJ2-1, with a possible D match to TRBD1 (5 bases). This CDR3 is built from 16 residues. The germline V gene encodes CDR1 SGHAT and CDR2 FQNNGV. V shed 0 bases and J shed 5 bases, with 14 bases lying between them. CDR3 sequence: CASSLEAGLIHNEQFF. In DNA, the CDR3 is TGTGCCAGCAGCTTAGAGGCAGGGTTGATCCACAATGAGCAGTTCTTC.

In its sample, this clone was seen once. J is TRBJ2-6 and V is TRBV6-5, with no clear D. CDR1 and CDR2 from the germline V gene are MNHEY and SVGAGI. Trimming took off 6 bases at V and 4 bases at J, with 13 bases between the two ends. The CDR3 is 15 amino acids. CDR3 amino acids: CASSPDGLGANVLTF. CDR3 sequence (DNA): TGTGCCAGCAGCCCAGACGGGCTCGGGGCCAACGTCCTGACTTTC.

This chain uses TRBV5-6 with TRBJ2-3, with D possibly called TRBD1 or TRBD2 (5 bases each). The CDR3 length is 14 residues. CDR1 is SGHDT and CDR2 is YYEEEE in the germline V gene. The germline V and J ends were trimmed by 4 bases and 4 bases, with 13 bases remaining between them. CDR3 region: CASSRGPIADTQYF. In DNA, the CDR3 is TGTGCCAGCAGCCGGGGCCCTATCGCAGATACGCAGTATTTT.